The sequence of this TCR beta chain was determined in a study of shared clonotypes between healthy human individuals. This CDR3 comprises 16 residues. Trimming cost V 6 bases and J 1 base, with 17 bases left between them. Germline V gene lookup returns CDR1 KGHSH and CDR2 LQKENI. Original handling: Without quality scores, immunoSEQ junctional reads could not be filtered like full-length reads. Some clones are missing from TCRdb's copy, which holds only in-frame ones; the method was immunoSEQ multiplex PCR. V and J calls and clone size are as listed in that table; D and trimming were resolved from the DNA. The table has under 1,900,000 clones, around 98.5% seen once.

V is TRBV18 and J is TRBJ2-3; D is perhaps TRBD1 or TRBD2 (5 bases each). Sequencing used naive CD4+ T cells sorted from blood. Subset meaning: CD45RA+ positively selected. The receptor was derived from a man between 25 and 39 years old in good health. The CDR3 coding sequence is TGTGCCAGCTCCGCACCGGGACGGCGGGGCACAGATACGCAGTATTTT. Protein: CASSAPGRRGTDTQYF.